These 22 T cell receptor beta chains were sequenced from one sample in a study of PD-L1 blockade in urothelial cancer. Repertoires were generated with immunoSEQ multiplex PCR, while TCRdb's copy carries only in-frame clones and drops some. The table records around 110,000 clones, around 88% of them present only once. Time point defined: peripheral blood 6 weeks after treatment start. The sample consisted of PBMCs, taken around atezolizumab (anti-PD-L1) treatment. These receptor sequences come from a man aged 55-75 years with urothelial cancer.

The chain uses TRBV5-1 and TRBJ1-1, with unresolved D. V lost 4 bases to trimming and J lost 4 bases, with 14 bases between them. This CDR3 has 14 residues. Germline assignment: CDR1 SGHRS and CDR2 YFSETQ. The CDR3 loop is CASSPSGIATEAFF. The CDR3 DNA reads as TGCGCCAGCAGCCCATCCGGGATCGCCACTGAAGCTTTCTTT.

The V and J genes are TRBV5-1 and TRBJ1-2; D not resolved. Germline V CDR1 and CDR2: SGHRS, YFSETQ. This CDR3 has 15 amino acids. Trimming took off 0 bases at V and 2 bases at J, with 11 bases between the two ends. CDR3 amino acids: CASSLGALTNYGYTF. The CDR3 DNA follows: TGCGCCAGCAGCTTGGGGGCACTGACGAACTATGGCTACACCTTC.

The chain recombines TRBV6-1 with TRBJ1-1, with D possibly matching TRBD1 (5 bases). The length of the CDR3 is 13 residues. Germline V gives CDR1 MNHNS, CDR2 SASEGT. Trimming took 5 bases from V and 3 from J, leaving 10 bases between them. The CDR3 loop is CASSFARDTEAFF. In DNA form, the CDR3 reads TGTGCCAGCAGTTTCGCCAGGGACACTGAAGCTTTCTTT.

This clone was picked up one time. CDR3 protein: CASSPTSGIAYEQYF. The CDR3, as DNA: TGTGCCAGCAGTCCTACTAGCGGGATAGCCTACGAGCAGTACTTC. The chain is built from TRBV7-3 and TRBJ2-7, with TRBD2 matching over 10 bases. The V and J ends lost 6 bases and 2 bases, in that order; junction bases with no gene match: 7. The germline V gene has CDR1 SGHTA and CDR2 FQGTGA. The CDR3 has 15 amino acids.

The rearrangement uses TRBV2 and TRBJ2-7; possibly TRBD2 for D (6 bases). CDR1 and CDR2 from the germline V gene are SNHLY and FYNNEI. The CDR3 consists of 13 residues. Between the trimmed V and J ends, which lost 5 bases and 2 bases, there was a span of 10 bases. DNA for the CDR3: TGTGCCAGCAGTCCCCCGGGGGCCTACGAGCAGTACTTC. It yields the protein CASSPPGAYEQYF. The whole variable domain, filled in from reference TRBV2 and TRBJ2-7, reads EPEVTQTPSHQVTQMGQEVILRCVPISNHLYFYWYRQILGQKVEFLVSFYNNEISEKSEIFDDQFSVERPDGSNFTLKIRSTKLEDSAMYFCASSPPGAYEQYFGPGTRLTVT.

The V call is TRBV27, the J call TRBJ2-7, with D perhaps TRBD2 (6 bases). Germline CDR1 reads MNHEY; CDR2 reads SMNVEV (reference sequence). V was cut by 8 bases and J by 5 bases, with 19 bases left in between. CDR3 length: 14 amino acids. Here the CDR3 DNA reads TGTGCCAGCGGACTAAGGACAATTGTTGACGAGCAGTACTTC. The encoded protein is CASGLRTIVDEQYF.

The V gene is TRBV6-4, the J gene TRBJ1-2; no clear D. This CDR3 is 13 amino acids long. Germline V gene sequence: CDR1 MRHNA, CDR2 SNTAGT. Trimming shortened V by 2 bases and J by 4 bases, and 8 bases separated the two germline ends. The CDR3 DNA reads TGTGCCAGCAGTGACGCAGCGGTCTATGGCTACACCTTC. Its protein is CASSDAAVYGYTF.

The V call is TRBV9, the J call TRBJ1-2, with D possibly being TRBD1 (6 bases). This CDR3 has 15 amino acids. The germline V and J ends were trimmed by 2 bases and 0 bases, with 11 bases remaining between them. Germline CDR1 is SGDLS and CDR2 is YYNGEE. This chain's CDR3 is CASSVGDTANYGYTF. The CDR3 region has the DNA TGTGCCAGCAGCGTCGGGGACACTGCTAACTATGGCTACACCTTC.

The chain recombines TRBV12-5 with TRBJ1-1; D may be TRBD1 (6 bases). Between the trimmed V and J ends, which lost 7 bases and 5 bases, there was a span of 14 bases. CDR1 and CDR2 from the germline V gene are LGHNT and FRNRAP. The CDR3 contains 13 residues. As DNA, the CDR3 is TGTGCTAGTGAACCACAGGGTAATACTGAAGCTTTCTTT. Amino acids: CASEPQGNTEAFF.

The V and J genes are TRBV7-2 and TRBJ2-5, with D perhaps matching TRBD2 (6 bases). V lost 1 base and J 5 bases, leaving 17 bases between the germline ends. The CDR3 totals 16 residues. Germline-derived CDR1 and CDR2 are SGHTA and FQGNSA. The CDR3 protein is CASSLGPAGRGETQYF. DNA of the CDR3: TGTGCCAGCAGCTTAGGCCCGGCGGGCCGGGGGGAGACCCAGTACTTC.

This clone was seen once. This chain links TRBV7-2 with TRBJ1-2, with a tentative D call TRBD1 (5 bases). V shed 4 bases and J shed 2 bases, with 14 bases lying between them. The CDR3 has 15 residues. Germline CDR1 SGHTA, CDR2 FQGNSA. CDR3 sequence reads: CASSSQGAGNYGYTF. CDR3 nucleotides: TGTGCCAGCAGCTCCCAAGGGGCAGGGAACTATGGCTACACCTTC.

A single count supports this clone. The CDR3 sequence: CATRMDRGHEQYF. CDR3 nucleotide sequence: TGTGCCACCAGGATGGACAGGGGCCACGAGCAGTACTTC. The V gene is TRBV15, the J gene TRBJ2-7; 9 bases align to TRBD1. Unmatched junction bases numbered 5, after V lost 6 bases and J lost 5 bases. The CDR3 loop spans 13 amino acids. Germline CDR1 LNHNV, CDR2 YYDKDF (reference sequence).

The genes are TRBV29-1 and TRBJ2-1, with D maybe TRBD2 (7 bases). V was clipped by 6 bases and J by 8 bases, with 11 bases between them. The CDR3 loop spans 11 amino acids. In germline, CDR1 is SQVTM, CDR2 ANQGSEA. The CDR3 reads CSVEGGDEQFF. For the CDR3, the DNA is TGCAGCGTGGAGGGGGGGGATGAGCAGTTCTTC.

CDR3 sequence: CASSSAGYEQFF. For the CDR3, the DNA is TGTGCCAGCAGTTCCGCAGGCTATGAGCAGTTCTTC. The V call is TRBV27, the J call TRBJ2-1, with D uncertain. Trimming took off 4 bases at V and 8 bases at J, with 9 bases between the two ends. The CDR3 length is 12 residues. Germline V gene sequence: CDR1 MNHEY, CDR2 SMNVEV (reference sequence).

This clone was recorded once. The chain employs TRBV4-3 and TRBJ2-7; 10 bases fit TRBD1. J lost 3 bases, V lost 1 base, and 21 bases had no gene match. Germline V gene lookup returns CDR1 LGHNA and CDR2 YSLEER. CDR3 length: 21 amino acids. DNA for the CDR3: TGCGCCAGCAGCCAAGTAGGAGGGGCCGAGACAGGGGGCGCAGGGGTCTACGAGCAGTACTTC. Protein sequence: CASSQVGGAETGGAGVYEQYF.

The chain couples TRBV13 to TRBJ2-1; TRBD1 might be the D (6 bases). Looked up from germline, CDR1 is PRHDT and CDR2 is FYEKMQ (reference sequence). V lost 5 bases, J lost 9 bases, and 23 bases lay in between. This CDR3 has 16 amino acids. The CDR3 bases are TGTGCCAGCAGCGCCCGACAGGCAACTACTTCTGGTGAGCAGTTCTTC. Amino acid sequence: CASSARQATTSGEQFF.

The CDR3 sequence: CAISDRGQGGDTQYF. The CDR3 bases are TGTGCCATCAGTGATCGGGGACAGGGGGGGGATACGCAGTATTTT. The chain uses TRBV10-3 and TRBJ2-3, with TRBD1 matching 11 bases. This CDR3 is built from 15 residues. V gave up 3 bases and J gave up 6 bases; unmatched junction bases: 5. Germline CDR1 reads ENHRY; CDR2 reads SYGVKD.

This clone was found a few times. V is TRBV18 and J is TRBJ2-4; 9 positions agree with TRBD1. CDR3 length equals 16 residues. From germline, CDR1 is KGHSH and CDR2 LQKENI. V shed 3 bases, J shed 5 bases, and the junction held 8 bases outside the gene matches. The CDR3 loop reads CASSPRPTGGENIQYF. CDR3 bases: TGTGCCAGCTCACCCCGCCCGACAGGGGGAGAAAACATTCAGTACTTC.

The chain combines TRBV28 with TRBJ2-1; no firm D call. V was shortened by 5 bases and J by 5 bases, with 10 bases between the two germline ends. CDR3 length: 13 amino acids. Germline-derived CDR1 and CDR2 are MDHEN and SYDVKM. CDR3 residues: CASSARSDNEQFF. Here the CDR3 DNA reads TGTGCCAGCAGTGCGAGGTCGGACAATGAGCAGTTCTTC.

The chain links TRBV7-6 to TRBJ2-3; the D gene is possibly TRBD2 (6 bases). V lost 4 bases and J 3 bases, leaving 8 bases between the germline ends. Germline CDR1 SGHVS, CDR2 FNYEAQ. The CDR3 loop spans 13 amino acids. This chain's CDR3 is CASSSRGTDTQYF. CDR3 nucleotides: TGTGCCAGCAGCTCGCGGGGAACAGATACGCAGTATTTT.

This sequence joins TRBV18 and TRBJ2-1, with TRBD1 matching over 7 bases. There are 13 residues in the CDR3. V dropped 3 bases and J dropped 5; count of bases not matched to a gene: 1. Looked up from germline, CDR1 is KGHSH and CDR2 is LQKENI. In DNA form, the CDR3 reads TGTGCCAGCTCACCGGGGACAGACAATGAGCAGTTCTTC. It translates to CASSPGTDNEQFF.

This clone occurred once. The rearrangement uses TRBV6-6 and TRBJ2-1; TRBD2 agrees at 13 bases. The trim removed 6 bases at V and 8 bases at J, leaving 7 bases unmatched. This CDR3 has 15 residues. Germline CDR1 reads MNHNY; CDR2 reads SVGAGI (reference sequence). CDR3 protein: CASRTGTSGNYEQFF. The CDR3 region has the DNA TGTGCCAGCAGGACCGGGACTAGCGGGAACTATGAGCAGTTCTTC.